The entry below describes one T cell receptor (beta chain). Its antigen is currently unknown. Data came from immunoSEQ multiplex PCR; TCRdb stores just in-frame clones and leaves some out. Of about 87,000 clones in the sample, around 90% are singletons; the top ten hold 16%. V lost 2 bases, J lost 4 bases, and 2 bases stayed unmatched. This CDR3 region has 14 residues. From germline, CDR1 is LGHNT and CDR2 FRNRAP. This sample was taken from a study of radiotherapy plus CTLA-4 blockade in lung cancer. Findings of the study overall: Blood saw expansion of tumor-derived TCR clones after radiotherapy plus ipilimumab.

This chain connects TRBV12-5 to TRBJ1-1; 9 bases agree with TRBD1. The TCR comes from a human donor with non-small cell lung cancer that progressed on radiotherapy plus ipilimumab. The sample here was peripheral blood, taken from a patient treated with radiotherapy plus ipilimumab. This CDR3 reads CASGLPGQGTEAFF. The CDR3 DNA sequence: TGTGCTAGTGGTTTGCCGGGACAGGGCACTGAAGCTTTCTTT.